Listed here are 6 T cell receptor beta chains from one sample, sequenced in a study of molecular identifiers for immune sequencing clone quantification listed by TCRdb under 2018. The library was built by means of PCR. Sequencing was performed on an Illumina HiSeq 4000. The public sequencing data were trimmed at Q25 with fastp and processed into clonotypes with MiXCR by TCRdb, which kept only in-frame beta chains. Entries are consolidated by CDR3 protein sequence, retaining the most common genes and DNA. This sample is represented by hundreds of thousands of distinct CDR3 sequences; about 20% of them were singletons. The ten top clones hold 0.85% of the sample. Specimen: naive CD8+ T cells from blood, with Jurkat cell RNA spiked in. The sample's cell subset or site label, decoded: FACS-sorted CD8+CD4-CCR7+CD45RA+ naive T cells. All receptors derive from a human donor in good health. Some libraries in this study had Jurkat cell RNA spiked in.

At least ten counts were recorded for this clonotype. V and J are TRBV7-6 and TRBJ2-3; a weak D match, TRBD2 (7 bases). Trimming stripped 5 bases from V and 7 bases from J, with 22 bases between. Per germline, CDR1 SGHVS and CDR2 FNYEAQ. The CDR3 sequence is 16 residues long. The CDR3 DNA reads as TGTGCCAGCAGCCCAGAGGAAGGGGGGGTTGGTAATACGCAGTATTTT. It yields the protein CASSPEEGGVGNTQYF.

The sample holds many counts of this clonotype. V usage is TRBV7-9 and J usage is TRBJ1-4; unclear D gene. With 5 bases removed from V and 6 bases from J, the gap between germline ends came to 16 bases. From germline, CDR1 is SEHNR and CDR2 FQNEAQ (reference sequence). The CDR3 length is 15 residues. The CDR3 DNA reads as TGTGCCAGCAGCAAACTTATAGGACTCGATGAAAAACTGTTTTTT. It translates to CASSKLIGLDEKLFF.

The J gene is TRBJ1-1, the V gene TRBV19; the D gene is possibly TRBD1 (5 bases). The CDR3 is 14 residues long. The V end lost 3 bases, the J end lost 5 bases, and 13 bases lay between the germline ends. The V gene's germline CDR1 is LNHDA and CDR2 SQIVND (reference sequence). Here the CDR3 reads CASSIQGRGTEAFF. The DNA of the CDR3 is TGTGCCAGTAGTATCCAGGGAAGGGGAACTGAAGCTTTCTTT.

This clonotype has a handful of counts. This chain links TRBV12-5 with TRBJ1-1, with D perhaps matching TRBD1 (6 bases). Germline lookup yields CDR1 LGHNT and CDR2 FRNRAP. Trimming removed 2 bases from V and 7 bases from J, with 14 bases in between. The CDR3 spans 14 residues. The CDR3 loop reads CASGLTQGWVEAFF. The CDR3 DNA reads TGTGCTAGTGGTTTGACGCAGGGGTGGGTTGAAGCTTTCTTT.

The chain links TRBV28 to TRBJ1-4, with TRBD1 as a possible D gene (6 bases). This CDR3 has 20 amino acids. Trimming shortened V by 1 base and J by 4 bases, and 25 bases separated the two germline ends. Germline values: CDR1 MDHEN, CDR2 SYDVKM. The CDR3 is CASSLYRGALPRSDNEKLFF. Written as DNA, the CDR3 is TGTGCCAGCAGTTTATATCGGGGGGCGCTTCCCAGGTCCGATAATGAAAAACTGTTTTTT.

This clonotype has more than one count but fewer than ten. The chain has TRBV20-1 and TRBJ2-3, with 11 bases that match TRBD1. This CDR3 contains 17 residues. Per the germline V gene, CDR1 is DFQATT and CDR2 is SNEGSKA (reference sequence). Trimming at V came to 5 bases and at J to 2 bases, leaving 12 bases not matched to a gene. The CDR3 DNA reads TGCAGTGCTCCGCCAGGACAGGGGGCCCCTAACACAGATACGCAGTATTTT. Its protein product is CSAPPGQGAPNTDTQYF.